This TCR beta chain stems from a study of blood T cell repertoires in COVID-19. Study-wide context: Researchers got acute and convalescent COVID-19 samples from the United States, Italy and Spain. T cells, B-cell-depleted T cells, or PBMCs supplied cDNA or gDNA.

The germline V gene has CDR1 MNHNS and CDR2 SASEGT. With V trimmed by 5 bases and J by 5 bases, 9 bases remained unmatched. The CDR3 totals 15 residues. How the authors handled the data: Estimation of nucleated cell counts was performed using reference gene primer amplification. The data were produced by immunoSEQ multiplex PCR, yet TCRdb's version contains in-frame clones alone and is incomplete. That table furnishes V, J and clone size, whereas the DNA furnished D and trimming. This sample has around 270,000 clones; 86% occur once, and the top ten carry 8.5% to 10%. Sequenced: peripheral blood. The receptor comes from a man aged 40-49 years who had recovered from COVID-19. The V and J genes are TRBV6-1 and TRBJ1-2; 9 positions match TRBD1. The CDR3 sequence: CASSSLQGALYGYTF. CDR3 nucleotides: TGTGCCAGCAGTTCCTTACAGGGGGCACTGTATGGCTACACCTTC.